The next 11 T cell receptor beta chains were all read from a single sample in a study of brain metastases from non-small cell lung cancer. Sequencing was performed with immunoSEQ multiplex PCR; in TCRdb, only in-frame clones are kept and a portion is missing. The table lists some 660 clones, around 85% of them singletons. The sample taken for sequencing was tumor-adjacent normal tissue. These receptors all stem from a donor over 35 with non-small cell lung cancer.

The chain recombines TRBV12-3 or TRBV12-4 with TRBJ2-1; weak D call: TRBD1 (5 bases). The V end was cut by 5 bases, the J end by 12 bases, with 14 bases between. CDR3 length equals 12 residues. CDR3 sequence (DNA): TGTGCCAGCAGTCGCCTTGTGACAGTGCAGTTCTTC. Translated: CASSRLVTVQFF.

This clone was found once. This sequence joins TRBV5-1 and TRBJ2-1, with 8 bases fitting TRBD2. The CDR3 is 14 amino acids. The germline CDR1 and CDR2 sequences are SGHRS and YFSETQ. J gave up 5 bases and V 4 bases, and 5 bases lay outside the gene matches. Written as DNA, the CDR3 is TGCGCCAGCAGCCTTAGCGGGGTCAACAATGAGCAGTTCTTC. This translates into CASSLSGVNNEQFF.

This rearrangement joins TRBV5-1 to TRBJ2-1; possibly TRBD1 for D (5 bases). Trimming removed 4 bases from V and 7 bases from J, with 15 bases in between. The germline CDR1 and CDR2 sequences are SGHRS and YFSETQ. This CDR3 contains 14 residues. CDR3: CASSRGSVGNEQFF. The CDR3 region has the DNA TGCGCCAGCAGCAGGGGCAGCGTAGGTAATGAGCAGTTCTTC. Combining the CDR3 with reference TRBV5-1 and TRBJ2-1 gives the whole variable domain KAGVTQTPRYLIKTRGQQVTLSCSPISGHRSVSWYQQTPGQGLQFLFEYFSETQRNKGNFPGRFSGRQFSNSRSEMNVSTLELGDSALYLCASSRGSVGNEQFFGPGTRLTVL.

This chain links TRBV3-1 (or the pseudogene TRBV3-2) with TRBJ2-7, with 9 bases lining up with TRBD2. Germline V CDR1 and CDR2: LGHDT, YNNKEL (reference sequence). The CDR3 has 15 residues. V was pared by 2 bases and J by 3 bases, with 5 bases of the junction left unmatched. The CDR3 is CASSQRTSDLYEQYF. The CDR3 bases are TGTGCCAGCAGCCAAAGGACTAGCGACCTCTACGAGCAGTACTTC.

V gene TRBV4-1 combines with J gene TRBJ1-6; D possibly corresponds to TRBD1 (6 bases). The CDR3 loop spans 15 amino acids. Per the germline V gene, CDR1 is MGHRA and CDR2 is YSYEKL. The germline V and J ends were trimmed by 4 bases and 5 bases, with 12 bases remaining between them. The CDR3 region has the DNA TGCGCCAGCAGCCTTGGGACAACTAATAATTCACCCCTCCACTTT. Encoded protein: CASSLGTTNNSPLHF.

This rearrangement joins TRBV9 to TRBJ2-5, with D perhaps TRBD1 (6 bases). The CDR3 has 15 amino acids. Per germline, CDR1 SGDLS and CDR2 YYNGEE. The V end lost 6 bases, the J end lost 0 bases, and 15 bases lay between the germline ends. The DNA of the CDR3 is TGTGCCAGCAACGCTAACGGACAGTACCAAGAGACCCAGTACTTC. Its translation: CASNANGQYQETQYF.

The chain combines TRBV28 with TRBJ1-2, with TRBD1 matching over 7 bases. The V gene end was trimmed by 6 bases and the J gene end by 4 bases; junction bases not matched to a gene: 8. CDR1 is MDHEN, CDR2 SYDVKM, per germline. The CDR3 contains 14 residues. The CDR3 DNA reads TGTGCCAGCAGGTCGACAGGGAATGTCTATGGCTACACCTTC. Translating gives CASRSTGNVYGYTF.

The CDR3 coding sequence is TGTGCCAGCAGTCCCCAGGGAAACTATGGCTACACCTTC. This gives the protein CASSPQGNYGYTF. V gene TRBV28 combines with J gene TRBJ1-2; perhaps TRBD1 as D (5 bases). Germline lookup yields CDR1 MDHEN and CDR2 SYDVKM. Trimming stripped 5 bases from V and 2 bases from J, with 9 bases between. The CDR3 has 13 residues.

This rearrangement joins TRBV28 to TRBJ2-5; weak D call: TRBD2 (6 bases). V lost 2 bases to trimming and J lost 4 bases, with 14 bases between them. This CDR3 has 15 amino acids. The germline CDR1 and CDR2 sequences are MDHEN and SYDVKM. For the CDR3, the DNA is TGTGCCAGCAGTTTAGGTGGAGCGGGTGGAGAGACCCAGTACTTC. Translation: CASSLGGAGGETQYF.

V usage is TRBV24-1 and J usage is TRBJ2-1, with TRBD1 matching over 10 bases. Trimming took 5 bases from V and 5 from J; bases not matched to a gene: 8. The CDR3 loop spans 16 amino acids. Per germline, CDR1 KGHDR and CDR2 SFDVKD. The CDR3 spells CATSGVTGTGDNEQFF. CDR3 nucleotides: TGTGCCACCAGTGGTGTTACCGGGACAGGGGACAATGAGCAGTTCTTC.

The rearrangement uses TRBV29-1 and TRBJ2-7, with D possibly matching TRBD2 (5 bases). V lost 4 bases to trimming and J lost 3 bases, with 7 bases between them. The CDR3 is 11 residues long. The V gene's germline CDR1 is SQVTM and CDR2 ANQGSEA. The CDR3 nucleotides are TGCAGCGTTGCGAGGGACTACGAGCAGTACTTC. Translated, it gives CSVARDYEQYF.